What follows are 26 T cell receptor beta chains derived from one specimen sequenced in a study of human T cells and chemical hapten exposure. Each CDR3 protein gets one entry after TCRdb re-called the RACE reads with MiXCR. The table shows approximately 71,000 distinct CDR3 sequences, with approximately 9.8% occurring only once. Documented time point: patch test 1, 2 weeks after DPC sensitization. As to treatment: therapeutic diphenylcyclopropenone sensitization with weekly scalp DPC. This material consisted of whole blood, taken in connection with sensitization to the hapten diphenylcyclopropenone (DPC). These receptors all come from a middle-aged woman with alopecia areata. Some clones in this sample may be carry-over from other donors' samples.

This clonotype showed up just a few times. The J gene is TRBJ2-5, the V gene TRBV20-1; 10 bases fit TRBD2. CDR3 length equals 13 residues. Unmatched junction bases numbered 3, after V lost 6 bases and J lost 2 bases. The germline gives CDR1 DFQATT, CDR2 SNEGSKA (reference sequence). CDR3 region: CSAKLAGQETQYF. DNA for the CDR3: TGCAGTGCCAAACTAGCGGGGCAAGAGACCCAGTACTTC.

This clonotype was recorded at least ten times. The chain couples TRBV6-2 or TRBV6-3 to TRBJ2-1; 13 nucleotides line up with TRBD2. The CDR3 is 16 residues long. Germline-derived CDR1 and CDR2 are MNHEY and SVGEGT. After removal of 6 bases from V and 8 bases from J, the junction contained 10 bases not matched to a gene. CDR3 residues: CASRSTSGGSRDEQFF. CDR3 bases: TGTGCCAGCAGATCGACTAGCGGGGGGTCAAGGGATGAGCAGTTCTTC.

DNA of the CDR3: TGTGCCAGCAGCTTTATGGTGTGGACTGAAGCTTTCTTT. Amino acid sequence: CASSFMVWTEAFF. V usage is TRBV7-6 and J usage is TRBJ1-1; D gene uncertain. The V and J ends lost 3 bases and 5 bases respectively, with 10 bases between them. The CDR3 consists of 13 residues. Germline-derived CDR1 and CDR2 are SGHVS and FNYEAQ.

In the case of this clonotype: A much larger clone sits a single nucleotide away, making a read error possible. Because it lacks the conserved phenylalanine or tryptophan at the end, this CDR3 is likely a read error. Written as DNA, the CDR3 is TGTGCCATCAGTGAGTCGGGCGGGACAGGGCTCACAGATACGCAGTATTCT. Translating gives CAISESGGTGLTDTQYS. The gene calls are TRBV10-3 and TRBJ2-3, with TRBD1 identical over 9 bases. The CDR3 runs to 17 residues. CDR1 and CDR2 (germline): ENHRY, SYGVKD. The V segment lost 0 bases and the J segment 2 bases; nucleotides outside the gene matches: 6.

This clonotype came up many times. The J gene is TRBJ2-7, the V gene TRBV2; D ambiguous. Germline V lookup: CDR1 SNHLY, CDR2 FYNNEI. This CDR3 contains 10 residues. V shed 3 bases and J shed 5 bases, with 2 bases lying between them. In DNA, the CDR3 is TGTGCCAGCAGTGAGAACGAGCAGTACTTC. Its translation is CASSENEQYF.

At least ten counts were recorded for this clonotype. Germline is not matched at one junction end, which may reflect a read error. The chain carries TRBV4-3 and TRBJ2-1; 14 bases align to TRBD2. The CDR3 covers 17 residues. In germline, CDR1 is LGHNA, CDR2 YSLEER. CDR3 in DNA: TGCGCCAGCAGCCAAGATACTTCGGGACTAGCGGGGGCCAGGCAGGTCTTC. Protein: CASSQDTSGLAGARQVF.

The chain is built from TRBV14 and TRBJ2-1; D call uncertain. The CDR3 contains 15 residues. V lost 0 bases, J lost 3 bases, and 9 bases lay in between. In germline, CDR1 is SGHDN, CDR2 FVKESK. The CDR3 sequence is CASSQDVDFYNEQFF. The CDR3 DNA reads TGTGCCAGCAGCCAAGACGTAGACTTCTACAATGAGCAGTTCTTC.

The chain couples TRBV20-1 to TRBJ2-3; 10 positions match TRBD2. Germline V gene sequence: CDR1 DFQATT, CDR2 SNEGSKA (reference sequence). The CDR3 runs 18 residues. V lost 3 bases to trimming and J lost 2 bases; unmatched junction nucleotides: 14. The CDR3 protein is CSARSSGGTTTFTDTQYF. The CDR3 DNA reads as TGCAGTGCTAGGTCTAGCGGGGGCACGACGACCTTCACAGATACGCAGTATTTT.

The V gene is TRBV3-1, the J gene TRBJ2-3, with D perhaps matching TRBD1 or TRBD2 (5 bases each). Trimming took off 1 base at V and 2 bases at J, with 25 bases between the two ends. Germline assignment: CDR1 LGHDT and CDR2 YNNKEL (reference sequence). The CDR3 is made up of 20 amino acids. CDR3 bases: TGTGCCAGCAGCCAAGTTGTTGGGGGAAGCGCGGACGTACTCACAGATACGCAGTATTTT. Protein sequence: CASSQVVGGSADVLTDTQYF.

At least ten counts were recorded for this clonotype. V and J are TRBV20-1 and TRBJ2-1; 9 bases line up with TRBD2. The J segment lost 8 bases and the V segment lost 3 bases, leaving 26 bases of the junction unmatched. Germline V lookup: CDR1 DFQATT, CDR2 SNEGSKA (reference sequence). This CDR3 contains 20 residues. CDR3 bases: TGCAGTGCTAGGGACCCCCGGAGGGCTAGCGGGGTTGGCCGTTCCGATGAGCAGTTCTTC. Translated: CSARDPRRASGVGRSDEQFF.

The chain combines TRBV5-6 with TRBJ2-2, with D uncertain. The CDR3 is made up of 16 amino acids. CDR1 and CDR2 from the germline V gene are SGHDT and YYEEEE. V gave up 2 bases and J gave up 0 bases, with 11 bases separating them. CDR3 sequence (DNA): TGTGCCAGCAGCTTCCCAAAAGGCCCGAACACCGGGGAGCTGTTTTTT. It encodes CASSFPKGPNTGELFF.

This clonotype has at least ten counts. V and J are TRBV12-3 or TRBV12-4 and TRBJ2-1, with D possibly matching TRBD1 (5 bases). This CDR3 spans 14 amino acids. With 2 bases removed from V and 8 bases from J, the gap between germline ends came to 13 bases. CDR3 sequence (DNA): TGTGCCAGCAGTTTAATAGGGGTGTTCTATGAGCAGTTCTTC. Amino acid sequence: CASSLIGVFYEQFF.

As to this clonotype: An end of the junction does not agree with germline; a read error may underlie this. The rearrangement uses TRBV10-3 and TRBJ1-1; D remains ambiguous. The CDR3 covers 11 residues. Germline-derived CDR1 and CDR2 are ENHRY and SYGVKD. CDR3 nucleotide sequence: TGTGCCATCAGTGAAATTACTGGAGCTTTCTTT. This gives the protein CAISEITGAFF.

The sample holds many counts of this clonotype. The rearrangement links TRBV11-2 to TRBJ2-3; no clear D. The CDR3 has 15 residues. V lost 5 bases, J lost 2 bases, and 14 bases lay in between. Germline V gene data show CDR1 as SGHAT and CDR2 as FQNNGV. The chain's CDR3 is CASSPLGSLTDTQYF. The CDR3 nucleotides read TGTGCCAGCAGCCCCTTGGGTTCTCTCACAGATACGCAGTATTTT.

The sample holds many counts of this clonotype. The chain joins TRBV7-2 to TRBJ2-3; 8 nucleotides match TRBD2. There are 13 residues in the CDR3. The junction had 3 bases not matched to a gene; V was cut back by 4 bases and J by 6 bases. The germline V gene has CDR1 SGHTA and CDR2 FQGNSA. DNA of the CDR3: TGTGCCAGCAGCTCGCGGGGGGTGGATACGCAGTATTTT. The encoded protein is CASSSRGVDTQYF. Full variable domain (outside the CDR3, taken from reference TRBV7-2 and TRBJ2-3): GAGVSQSPSNKVTEKGKDVELRCDPISGHTALYWYRQSLGQGLEFLIYFQGNSAPDKSGLPSDRFSAERTGGSVSTLTIQRTQQEDSAVYLCASSSRGVDTQYFGPGTRLTVL.

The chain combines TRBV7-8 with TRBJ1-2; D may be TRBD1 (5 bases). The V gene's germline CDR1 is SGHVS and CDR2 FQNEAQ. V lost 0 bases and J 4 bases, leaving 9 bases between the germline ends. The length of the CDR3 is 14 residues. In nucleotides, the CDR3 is TGTGCCAGCAGCTTAGCTGGACATTTCTATGGCTACACCTTC. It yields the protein CASSLAGHFYGYTF.

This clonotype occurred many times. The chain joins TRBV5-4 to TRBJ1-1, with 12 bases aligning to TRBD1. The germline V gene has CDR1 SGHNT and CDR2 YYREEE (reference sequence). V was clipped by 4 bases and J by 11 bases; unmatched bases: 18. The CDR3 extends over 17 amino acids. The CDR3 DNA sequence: TGTGCCAGCAGCCGACCTAGTCGGGGACAGGGGGCAGGTACGGCTTTCTTT. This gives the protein CASSRPSRGQGAGTAFF.

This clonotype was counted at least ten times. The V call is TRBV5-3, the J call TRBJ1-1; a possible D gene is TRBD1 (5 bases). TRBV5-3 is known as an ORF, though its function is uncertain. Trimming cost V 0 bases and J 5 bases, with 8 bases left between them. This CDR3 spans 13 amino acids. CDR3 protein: CARSLGGTTEAFF. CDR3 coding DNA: TGTGCCAGAAGCTTGGGGGGCACTACTGAAGCTTTCTTT.

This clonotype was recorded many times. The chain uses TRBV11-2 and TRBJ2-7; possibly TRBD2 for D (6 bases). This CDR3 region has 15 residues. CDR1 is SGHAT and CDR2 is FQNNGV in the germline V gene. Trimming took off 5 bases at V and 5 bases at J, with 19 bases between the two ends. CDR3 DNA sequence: TGTGCCAGCAGCGCCGGGCGGGGTCCTGGGAACGAGCAGTACTTC. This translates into CASSAGRGPGNEQYF.

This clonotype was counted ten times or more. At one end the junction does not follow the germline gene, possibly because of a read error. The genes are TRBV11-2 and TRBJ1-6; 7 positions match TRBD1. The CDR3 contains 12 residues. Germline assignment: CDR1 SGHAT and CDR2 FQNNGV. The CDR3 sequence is CASSLAGQQAPF. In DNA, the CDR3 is TGTGCCAGCAGCTTAGCGGGACAGCAAGCCCCCTTT.

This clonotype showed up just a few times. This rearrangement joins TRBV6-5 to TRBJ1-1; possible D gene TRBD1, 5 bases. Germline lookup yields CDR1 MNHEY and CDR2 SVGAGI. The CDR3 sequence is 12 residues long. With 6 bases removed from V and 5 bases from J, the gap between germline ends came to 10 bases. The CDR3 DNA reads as TGTGCCAGCAGCGCCGGGGGTACTGAAGCTTTCTTT. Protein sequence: CASSAGGTEAFF.

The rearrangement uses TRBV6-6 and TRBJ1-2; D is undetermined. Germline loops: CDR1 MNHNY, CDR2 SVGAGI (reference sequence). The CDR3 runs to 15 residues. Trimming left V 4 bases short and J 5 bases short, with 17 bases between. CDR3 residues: CASSWTLTDRYGYTF. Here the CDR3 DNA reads TGTGCCAGCAGTTGGACTTTGACTGATCGATATGGCTACACCTTC.

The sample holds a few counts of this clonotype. The CDR3 coding sequence is TGTGCCAGCTCACCGCAACTAGGAGATACGCAGTATTTT. Translated: CASSPQLGDTQYF. The chain carries TRBV18 and TRBJ2-3; D might be TRBD2 (5 bases). This CDR3 comprises 13 residues. CDR1 and CDR2 (germline): KGHSH, LQKENI. Trimming took off 3 bases at V and 5 bases at J, with 9 bases between the two ends.

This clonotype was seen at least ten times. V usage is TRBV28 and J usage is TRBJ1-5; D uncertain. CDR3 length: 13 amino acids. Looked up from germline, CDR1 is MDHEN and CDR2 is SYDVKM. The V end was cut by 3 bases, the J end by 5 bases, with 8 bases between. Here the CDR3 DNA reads TGTGCCAGCAGTTTGGTCCTCCATCAGCCCCAGCATTTT. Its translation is CASSLVLHQPQHF.

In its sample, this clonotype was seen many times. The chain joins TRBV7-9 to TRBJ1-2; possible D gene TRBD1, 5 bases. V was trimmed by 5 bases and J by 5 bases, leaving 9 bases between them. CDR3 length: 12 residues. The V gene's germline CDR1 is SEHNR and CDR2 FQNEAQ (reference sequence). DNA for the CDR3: TGTGCCAGCAGCGCACAGGTATATGGCTACACCTTC. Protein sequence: CASSAQVYGYTF.

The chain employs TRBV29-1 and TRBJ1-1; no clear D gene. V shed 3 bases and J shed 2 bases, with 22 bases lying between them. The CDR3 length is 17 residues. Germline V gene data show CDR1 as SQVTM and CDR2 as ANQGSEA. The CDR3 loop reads CSVEWGGLLSRNTEAFF. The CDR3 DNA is TGCAGCGTTGAGTGGGGTGGATTGCTAAGCCGCAACACTGAAGCTTTCTTT.